This entry describes one T cell receptor beta chain. This specimen comes from a study of blood T cell repertoires in COVID-19. Background on the study: Samples representing acute and convalescent COVID-19 were sourced from the United States, Italy and Spain. T cells, B-cell-depleted T cells, or PBMCs provided the cDNA or gDNA that served as material.

This CDR3 contains 13 residues. Trimming removed 2 bases at V and 5 bases at J, with 7 bases between. Authors' analysis steps: Amplification from reference gene primers served as the basis for estimated nucleated cell counts. Profiling relied on immunoSEQ multiplex PCR, and the TCRdb table lists in-frame clones only, not all of them. That table gives V, J and clone size, and the DNA gave D and trimming. This table holds 250,000 to 300,000 clones, less than 90% found once. Seattle participants joined during active infection and were tracked over time. This clonotype was obtained from a woman aged 70-85 years with COVID-19, enrolled during active disease. Sample: peripheral blood. V is TRBV23-1 and J is TRBJ1-5; maybe TRBD1 (5 bases). TRBV23-1 carries the ORF label, with uncertain function. The DNA for the CDR3 is TGCGCCAGCAGTCAAGACAGCTATCAGCCCCAGCATTTT. It specifies CASSQDSYQPQHF.